This T cell receptor beta chain was profiled in a study of CD8+ T cells in alopecia areata. As for the study in general: Severity scores in treated patients reflected the percentage of scalp affected. Points from the study as a whole: Whereas mice showed it more clearly, TCR sharing across patients was murkier, possibly because of HLA.

Treatment given: oral pan-JAK inhibitor, 5-10 mg twice daily. Isolated RNA was reverse transcribed into cDNA used as the sequencing template. TCRdb keeps only in-frame clones here, not all; method: immunoSEQ multiplex PCR. Here the sample spans more than 130,000 clones, 80% to 90% being singletons. This clone was picked up one time. The antigen is undetermined. Germline V gives CDR1 GTSNPN, CDR2 SVGIG (reference sequence). The CDR3 runs to 13 residues. The germline V and J ends were trimmed by 3 bases and 4 bases, with 9 bases remaining between them. The specimen comprised CD8+ T cells sorted from blood, sampled at week 4, from a patient treated with tofacitinib. The chain uses TRBV30 and TRBJ2-2; D remains ambiguous. This sequence was found in a human donor with alopecia areata. The CDR3 sequence: CAWSPSLTGELFF. CDR3 DNA sequence: TGTGCCTGGAGCCCGTCCCTCACCGGGGAGCTGTTTTTT.